A single sample gave rise to the 14 T cell receptor beta chains below, sequenced in a study of blood T cell repertoires in COVID-19. Data came from immunoSEQ multiplex PCR; TCRdb stores just in-frame clones and leaves some out. The table records some 41,000 clones, over 80% of them present only once. What was sequenced was peripheral blood. The receptors were gathered from a woman in her 30s in a cohort sampled during active COVID-19.

The rearrangement joins TRBV11-3 to TRBJ2-1; 9 nucleotides match TRBD2. V shed 5 bases, J shed 7 bases, and the junction held 15 bases outside the gene matches. The CDR3 contains 17 residues. The germline CDR1 and CDR2 sequences are SGHNT and YENEEA. The CDR3 DNA is TGTGCCAGCAGCCGCGATCAGACTAGCGGTCTCTTAAATGAGCAGTTCTTC. Its protein product is CASSRDQTSGLLNEQFF.

The chain carries TRBV9 and TRBJ2-1; D may be TRBD1 (5 bases). The V gene lost 2 bases and the J gene lost 2 bases, with 11 bases spanning the gap. The CDR3 loop spans 15 amino acids. Looked up from germline, CDR1 is SGDLS and CDR2 is YYNGEE. CDR3: CASSVGHETYNEQFF. The CDR3 DNA reads TGTGCCAGCAGCGTCGGACATGAAACCTACAATGAGCAGTTCTTC.

The chain links TRBV9 to TRBJ2-2; no definite D call. The V gene's germline CDR1 is SGDLS and CDR2 YYNGEE. This CDR3 contains 16 residues. Trimming took 0 bases from V and 4 from J, leaving 13 bases between them. This CDR3 is CASSVAPAGSTGELFF. CDR3 coding DNA: TGTGCCAGCAGCGTAGCTCCGGCAGGTTCCACCGGGGAGCTGTTTTTT.

The chain carries TRBV5-6 and TRBJ1-2, with no clear D. Germline V CDR1 and CDR2: SGHDT, YYEEEE. Trimming removed 5 bases from V and 3 bases from J, with 11 bases in between. The CDR3 covers 13 residues. CDR3 DNA: TGTGCCAGCAGTACCGGGTGGGACTATGGCTACACCTTC. Translating it yields CASSTGWDYGYTF.

The V and J genes are TRBV7-9 and TRBJ2-3; D possibly corresponds to TRBD2 (5 bases). The CDR3 is made up of 14 amino acids. In germline, CDR1 is SEHNR, CDR2 FQNEAQ (reference sequence). The V and J ends lost 4 bases and 2 bases respectively, with 10 bases between them. CDR3 in DNA: TGTGCCAGCAGCTGGGGAGCCTCCACAGATACGCAGTATTTT. Translating gives CASSWGASTDTQYF.

This clone was seen just once. CDR3 nucleotide sequence: TGCAGCGTTGGAGGGAATGAGCAGTTCTTC. Protein: CSVGGNEQFF. V is TRBV29-1 and J is TRBJ2-1; perhaps TRBD2 as D (5 bases). The V gene's germline CDR1 is SQVTM and CDR2 ANQGSEA. V gave up 4 bases and J gave up 7 bases, with 5 bases separating them. The CDR3 is 10 amino acids.

CDR3 residues: CASSFGQGPYNEQFF. Written as DNA, the CDR3 is TGTGCCAGCAGCTTCGGACAGGGACCCTACAATGAGCAGTTCTTC. This chain connects TRBV13 to TRBJ2-1; TRBD1 matches 8 bases. The CDR3 sequence is 15 residues long. Germline trimming cut 3 bases from V and 2 bases from J; bases unmatched to any gene: 3. The germline gives CDR1 PRHDT, CDR2 FYEKMQ (reference sequence). The whole variable domain, filled in from reference TRBV13 and TRBJ2-1, reads AAGVIQSPRHLIKEKRETATLKCYPIPRHDTVYWYQQGPGQDPQFLISFYEKMQSDKGSIPDRFSAQQFSDYHSELNMSSLELGDSALYFCASSFGQGPYNEQFFGPGTRLTVL.

This chain's CDR3 is CASSSGAGASTDTQYF. CDR3 nucleotide sequence: TGCGCCAGCAGCTCCGGGGCGGGAGCCAGCACAGATACGCAGTATTTT. This rearrangement joins TRBV5-1 to TRBJ2-3; 7 bases align to TRBD2. CDR1 and CDR2 (germline): SGHRS, YFSETQ. With 3 bases clipped from V and 0 bases from J, the junction kept 7 bases outside the gene matches. The CDR3 totals 16 residues.

The rearrangement joins TRBV2 to TRBJ2-2; 11 bases match TRBD2. Germline CDR1 and CDR2: SNHLY and FYNNEI. The CDR3 is made up of 15 amino acids. The trim removed 4 bases at V and 6 bases at J, leaving 4 bases unmatched. This CDR3 reads CASSGTSGSAGELFF. DNA of the CDR3: TGTGCCAGCAGTGGGACTAGCGGGTCCGCCGGGGAGCTGTTTTTT.

This clone was detected only once. This chain connects TRBV24-1 to TRBJ2-3; 9 nucleotides agree with TRBD1. This CDR3 is built from 15 residues. J gave up 6 bases and V 4 bases, and 7 bases lay outside the gene matches. Germline CDR1 is KGHDR and CDR2 is SFDVKD. The CDR3 loop reads CATSDPKTGGDTQYF. Here the CDR3 DNA reads TGTGCCACCAGTGACCCCAAGACAGGGGGGGATACGCAGTATTTT.

To note about this clone: At one end, the junction sequence differs from germline, possibly due to a read error. The chain is built from TRBV6-4 and TRBJ2-7, with 13 bases aligning to TRBD2. The CDR3 is 17 amino acids. The germline CDR1 and CDR2 sequences are MRHNA and SNTAGT. This CDR3 is CASNYGTGMTSGRSQDF. The CDR3 DNA reads as TGTGCCAGCAACTACGGGACAGGGATGACTAGCGGGAGGTCCCAGGACTTC.

This rearrangement joins TRBV7-9 to TRBJ2-5; D possibly corresponds to TRBD2 (6 bases). The V end lost 5 bases, the J end lost 5 bases, and 15 bases lay between the germline ends. CDR1 and CDR2 from the germline V gene are SEHNR and FQNEAQ (reference sequence). The CDR3 is made up of 14 amino acids. The CDR3 loop is CASSQVGGAETQYF. DNA for the CDR3: TGTGCCAGCAGCCAGGTCGGGGGTGCGGAGACCCAGTACTTC.

This clone was observed once. The chain combines TRBV6-1 with TRBJ1-5; D may be TRBD1 (6 bases). V lost 1 base to trimming and J lost 7 bases, with 14 bases between them. CDR3 length equals 15 residues. Germline CDR1 and CDR2: MNHNS and SASEGT. CDR3 in amino acids: CASSEEGEGRQPQHF. The CDR3 DNA is TGTGCCAGCAGTGAAGAGGGGGAGGGCAGGCAGCCCCAGCATTTT.

The genes are TRBV7-6 and TRBJ2-7, with 8 bases that match TRBD2. The CDR3 runs 15 residues. CDR1 SGHVS and CDR2 FNYEAQ come from the germline V gene. V shed 5 bases and J 5 bases; nucleotides not matched to a gene: 11. As DNA, the CDR3 is TGTGCCAGCAGCCGCAGCAGCGGGAGAATACACGAGCAGTACTTC. This encodes CASSRSSGRIHEQYF.